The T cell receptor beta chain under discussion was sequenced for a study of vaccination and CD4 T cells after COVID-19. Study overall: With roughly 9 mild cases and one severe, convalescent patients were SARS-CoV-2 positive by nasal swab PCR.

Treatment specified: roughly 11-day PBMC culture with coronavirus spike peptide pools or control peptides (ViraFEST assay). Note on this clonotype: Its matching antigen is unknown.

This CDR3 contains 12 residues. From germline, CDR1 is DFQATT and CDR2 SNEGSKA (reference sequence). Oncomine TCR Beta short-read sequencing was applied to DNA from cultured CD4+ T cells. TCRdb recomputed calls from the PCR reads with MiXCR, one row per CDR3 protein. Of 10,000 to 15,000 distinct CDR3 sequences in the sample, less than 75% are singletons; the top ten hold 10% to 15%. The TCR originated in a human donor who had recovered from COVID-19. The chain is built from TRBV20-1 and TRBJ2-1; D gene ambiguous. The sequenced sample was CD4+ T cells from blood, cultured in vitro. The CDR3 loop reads CSVKGRSNEQFF. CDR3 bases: TGCAGCGTGAAAGGACGGAGCAATGAGCAGTTCTTC.